The 7 T cell receptor beta chains below all came from one sample that was sequenced in a study of response to subunit inactivated influenza vaccine. TCRdb reprocessed the RT-PCR reads with MiXCR, giving one entry per CDR3 protein. The profile shows 860,000 or so distinct CDR3 sequences, 21% of them singletons. The sequences come from PBMCs from blood, collected roughly 5 days after vaccination. These receptors came from a man aged 45 to 65 who received an inactivated influenza vaccine.

The V gene is TRBV18, the J gene TRBJ2-2, with no clear D. V was trimmed by 0 bases and J by 5 bases, leaving 7 bases between them. Germline-derived CDR1 and CDR2 are KGHSH and LQKENI. There are 14 residues in the CDR3. CDR3 in DNA: TGTGCCAGCTCACCACCGGCGGTTACCGGGGAGCTGTTTTTT. Amino acid sequence: CASSPPAVTGELFF.

This rearrangement joins TRBV27 to TRBJ2-2; 7 bases are a match to TRBD2. The germline gives CDR1 MNHEY, CDR2 SMNVEV (reference sequence). The CDR3 covers 13 residues. The V segment lost 4 bases and the J segment 6 bases; nucleotides outside the gene matches: 2. The CDR3 here is CASSSTSAGELFF. CDR3 bases: TGTGCCAGCAGTTCAACTAGCGCCGGGGAGCTGTTTTTT.

The gene calls are TRBV20-1 and TRBJ2-2; 7 bases map to TRBD1. V gave up 6 bases and J gave up 7 bases; unmatched junction bases: 8. The CDR3 has 13 residues. Germline CDR1 reads DFQATT; CDR2 reads SNEGSKA (reference sequence). The CDR3 here is CSAPDRAGGELFF. The CDR3 region has the DNA TGCAGTGCACCCGACAGGGCCGGCGGGGAGCTGTTTTTT.

In its sample, this clonotype was seen a few times. DNA of the CDR3: TGTGCCAGCAGCCGACTCTTATTAGCGGATTTCCAAGAGACCCAGTACTTC. It encodes CASSRLLLADFQETQYF. This chain links TRBV5-6 with TRBJ2-5; D is possibly TRBD2 (6 bases). CDR1 SGHDT and CDR2 YYEEEE come from the germline V gene. Trimming shortened V by 4 bases and J by 1 base, and 20 bases separated the two germline ends. The CDR3 loop spans 17 amino acids.

The table lists this clonotype with a few counts. V is TRBV7-9 and J is TRBJ2-3, with D unclear. CDR3 size: 17 residues. From germline, CDR1 is SEHNR and CDR2 FQNEAQ (reference sequence). V was shortened by 1 base and J by 0 bases, with 14 bases between the two germline ends. CDR3 in amino acids: CASSLVLAGSSTDTQYF. CDR3 coding DNA: TGTGCCAGCAGCTTAGTACTGGCCGGTTCTAGCACAGATACGCAGTATTTT. Full variable domain (remainder filled in from reference TRBV7-9 and TRBJ2-3): DTGVSQNPRHKITKRGQNVTFRCDPISEHNRLYWYRQTLGQGPEFLTYFQNEAQLEKSRLLSDRFSAERPKGSFSTLEIQRTEQGDSAMYLCASSLVLAGSSTDTQYFGPGTRLTVL.

Only a few counts were recorded for this clonotype. The J gene is TRBJ2-2, the V gene TRBV10-3; either TRBD1 or TRBD2 may fit D (5 bases each). The CDR3 length is 13 residues. The germline gives CDR1 ENHRY, CDR2 SYGVKD. V was trimmed by 10 bases and J by 6 bases, leaving 15 bases between them. CDR3 sequence (DNA): TGTGCCACCTCTTTAAAGGGACCCGGGGAGCTGTTTTTT. The encoded protein is CATSLKGPGELFF.

This sequence joins TRBV24-1 and TRBJ2-1, with 11 nucleotides matching TRBD2. Trimming at V came to 3 bases and at J to 7 bases, leaving 4 bases not matched to a gene. Germline V CDR1 and CDR2: KGHDR, SFDVKD. The CDR3 is 15 amino acids. CDR3 DNA sequence: TGTGCCACCAGTGATCCCAGGACTAGCGGGAATGAGCAGTTCTTC. Its translation: CATSDPRTSGNEQFF.